The clone carrying this T cell receptor (beta chain) was detected only a few times. The data were obtained in a study of control samples from healthy donors and cancer patients. The length of the CDR3 is 15 residues. Germline V gene sequence: CDR1 MNHEY, CDR2 SVGEGT. The V and J ends lost 2 bases and 5 bases, in that order; junction bases with no gene match: 0. Method: immunoSEQ multiplex PCR; TCRdb's copy keeps in-frame clones and lacks some. Of 150,000 to 200,000 clones listed, 94% are singletons. This TCR derives from a woman aged 18-35 years in good health. The sample was blood. The chain recombines TRBV6-2 or TRBV6-3 with TRBJ2-3; TRBD2 matches at 14 bases. CDR3 DNA sequence: TGTGCCAGCAGTTACGGACTAGCGGGAGGAGATACGCAGTATTTT. Its translation: CASSYGLAGGDTQYF.